A single T cell receptor beta chain is shown here with its context. Its specificity is unknown. These data are taken from a study of early stage breast cancer tumors. Measured with immunoSEQ multiplex PCR; TCRdb has only the in-frame clones, and not every one. The data hold roughly 49,000 clones, with around 80% observed a single time. Whole-study results and caveats: Most shared enriched TCRB sequences were commonly generated ones.

CDR1 is WSHSY, CDR2 SAAADI, per germline. The CDR3 consists of 13 residues. Trimming stripped 7 bases from V and 4 bases from J, with 14 bases between. The sequenced material came from blood. The chain joins TRBV10-2 to TRBJ2-7, with a tentative D call TRBD1 (6 bases). This TCR derives from a person aged 35-50 years with breast cancer. The CDR3 sequence: CASITGTSYEQYF. The CDR3 DNA sequence: TGCGCCAGCATTACCGGGACATCTTACGAGCAGTACTTC.